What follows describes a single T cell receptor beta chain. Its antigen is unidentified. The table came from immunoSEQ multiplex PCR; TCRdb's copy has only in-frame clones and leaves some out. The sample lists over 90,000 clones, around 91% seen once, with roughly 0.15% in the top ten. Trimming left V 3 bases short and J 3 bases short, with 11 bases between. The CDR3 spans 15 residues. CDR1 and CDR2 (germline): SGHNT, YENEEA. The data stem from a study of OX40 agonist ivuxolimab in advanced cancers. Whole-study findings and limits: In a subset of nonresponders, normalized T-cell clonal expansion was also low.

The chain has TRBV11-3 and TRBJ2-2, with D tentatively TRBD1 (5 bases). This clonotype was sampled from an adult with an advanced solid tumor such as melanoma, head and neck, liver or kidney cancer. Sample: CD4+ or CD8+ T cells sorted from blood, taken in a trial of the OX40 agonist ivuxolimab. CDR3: CASSLGRADTGELFF. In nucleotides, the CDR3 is TGTGCCAGCAGCTTGGGCAGGGCAGACACCGGGGAGCTGTTTTTT.